These 5 T cell receptor beta chains were sequenced from one sample in a study of blood T cell repertoires in COVID-19. Profiling relied on immunoSEQ multiplex PCR, and the TCRdb table lists in-frame clones only, not all of them. The repertoire holds roughly 270,000 clones, with around 84% as singletons. The sequenced sample consisted of PBMCs or T cells enriched from blood (not recorded which). These receptors all stem from a woman between 45 and 65 years old who had recovered from COVID-19.

This clone was counted between two and nine times. The chain is built from TRBV4-2 and TRBJ2-7; 11 nucleotides align to TRBD2. The CDR3 has 16 residues. V lost 4 bases to trimming and J lost 2 bases; unmatched junction nucleotides: 7. In germline, CDR1 is LGHNA, CDR2 YNFKEQ. CDR3 nucleotides: TGTGCCAGCAGCCCCCCAACTAGCGGGGGAACCTACGAGCAGTACTTC. Residues: CASSPPTSGGTYEQYF.

The chain uses TRBV6-5 and TRBJ1-2; a possible D gene is TRBD1 (5 bases). Trimming left V 0 bases short and J 6 bases short, with 14 bases between. Looked up from germline, CDR1 is MNHEY and CDR2 is SVGAGI. This CDR3 region has 15 residues. The CDR3 region has the DNA TGTGCCAGCAGTTACTCGGTGGGGGGTAGGGATGGCTACACCTTC. This gives the protein CASSYSVGGRDGYTF.

V gene TRBV27 combines with J gene TRBJ1-2; 8 nucleotides align to TRBD1. Trimming took 0 bases from V and 4 from J; bases not matched to a gene: 4. The CDR3 is 15 residues long. Germline values: CDR1 MNHEY, CDR2 SMNVEV (reference sequence). The CDR3 region has the DNA TGTGCCAGCAGTTTATCGACAGGGGCTGGCTATGGCTACACCTTC. The encoded protein is CASSLSTGAGYGYTF.

V and J are TRBV5-1 and TRBJ2-3; TRBD2 might be the D (5 bases). This CDR3 spans 13 amino acids. V was cut by 5 bases and J by 2 bases, with 9 bases left in between. The germline CDR1 and CDR2 sequences are SGHRS and YFSETQ. The CDR3 protein is CASRLEVTDTQYF. The CDR3 DNA reads TGCGCCAGCAGACTGGAGGTCACAGATACGCAGTATTTT.

V gene TRBV5-4 combines with J gene TRBJ2-5; TRBD1 is a possible D gene (5 bases). This CDR3 spans 14 amino acids. V was cut by 3 bases and J by 2 bases, with 11 bases left in between. CDR1 SGHNT and CDR2 YYREEE come from the germline V gene (reference sequence). CDR3 sequence (DNA): TGTGCCAGCAGCTCTTCAGGGTTTCAAGAGACCCAGTACTTC. Amino acids: CASSSSGFQETQYF.